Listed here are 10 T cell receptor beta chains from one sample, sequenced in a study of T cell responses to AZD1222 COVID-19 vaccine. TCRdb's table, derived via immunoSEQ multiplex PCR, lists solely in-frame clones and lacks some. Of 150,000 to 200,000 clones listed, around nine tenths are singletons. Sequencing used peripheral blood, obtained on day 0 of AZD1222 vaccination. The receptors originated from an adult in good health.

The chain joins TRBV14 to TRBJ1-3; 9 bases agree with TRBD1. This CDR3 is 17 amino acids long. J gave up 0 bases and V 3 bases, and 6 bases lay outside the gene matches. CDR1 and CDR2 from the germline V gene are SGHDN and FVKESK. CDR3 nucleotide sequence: TGTGCCAGCAGCCAGATACAGGGGGCTGTCTCTGGAAACACCATATATTTT. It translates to CASSQIQGAVSGNTIYF.

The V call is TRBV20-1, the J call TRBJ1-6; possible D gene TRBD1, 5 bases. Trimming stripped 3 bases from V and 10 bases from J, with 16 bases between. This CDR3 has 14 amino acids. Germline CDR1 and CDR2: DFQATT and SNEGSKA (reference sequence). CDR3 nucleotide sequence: TGCAGTGCTAGTCAGGGAAGCGGTGGGTCACCCCTCCACTTT. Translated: CSASQGSGGSPLHF.

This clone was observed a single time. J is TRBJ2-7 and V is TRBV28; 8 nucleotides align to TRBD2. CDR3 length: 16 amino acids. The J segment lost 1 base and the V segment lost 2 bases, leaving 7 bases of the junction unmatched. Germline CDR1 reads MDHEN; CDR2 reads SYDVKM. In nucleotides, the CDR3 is TGTGCCAGCAGTTTAGAAAGCGGGGGAGGGTCCTACGAGCAGTACTTC. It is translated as CASSLESGGGSYEQYF.

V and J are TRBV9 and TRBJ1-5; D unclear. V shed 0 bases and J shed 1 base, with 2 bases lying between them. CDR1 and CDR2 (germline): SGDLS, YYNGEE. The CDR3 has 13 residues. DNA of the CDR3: TGTGCCAGCAGCGTAGAGAGCAATCAGCCCCAGCATTTT. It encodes CASSVESNQPQHF. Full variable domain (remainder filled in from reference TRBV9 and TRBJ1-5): DSGVTQTPKHLITATGQRVTLRCSPRSGDLSVYWYQQSLDQGLQFLIQYYNGEERAKGNILERFSAQQFPDLHSELNLSSLELGDSALYFCASSVESNQPQHFGDGTRLSIL.

This CDR3 is CASSLATGVYSPLHF. Written as DNA, the CDR3 is TGTGCCAGCAGCTTAGCGACAGGTGTCTATTCACCCCTCCACTTT. V usage is TRBV7-2 and J usage is TRBJ1-6; maybe TRBD1 (6 bases). Trimming pared 0 bases from V and 8 bases from J, leaving 11 bases between. This CDR3 has 15 residues. The germline V gene has CDR1 SGHTA and CDR2 FQGNSA.

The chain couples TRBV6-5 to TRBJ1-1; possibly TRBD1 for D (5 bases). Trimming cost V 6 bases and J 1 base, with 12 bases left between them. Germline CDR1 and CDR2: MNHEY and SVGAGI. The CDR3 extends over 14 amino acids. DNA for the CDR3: TGTGCCAGCAGGGTGAGGGGCGCGAACACTGAAGCTTTCTTT. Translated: CASRVRGANTEAFF.

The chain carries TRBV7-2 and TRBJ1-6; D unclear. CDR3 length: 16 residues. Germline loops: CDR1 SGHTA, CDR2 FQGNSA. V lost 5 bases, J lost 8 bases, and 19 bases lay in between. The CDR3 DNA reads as TGTGCCAGCAGCCCCCGCCGGGGTACGGTGGATTCACCCCTCCACTTT. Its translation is CASSPRRGTVDSPLHF.

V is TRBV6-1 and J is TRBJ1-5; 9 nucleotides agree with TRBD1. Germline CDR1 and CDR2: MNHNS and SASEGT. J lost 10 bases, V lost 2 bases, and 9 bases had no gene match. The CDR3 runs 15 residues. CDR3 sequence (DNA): TGTGCCAGCAGTGAACCCGGGACAGGGTTACGTCCCCAGCATTTT. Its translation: CASSEPGTGLRPQHF.

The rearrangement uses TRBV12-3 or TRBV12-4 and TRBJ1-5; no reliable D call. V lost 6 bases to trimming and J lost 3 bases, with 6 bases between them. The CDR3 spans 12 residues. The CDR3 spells CASSLNNQPQHF. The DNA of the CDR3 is TGTGCCAGCAGCCTCAACAATCAGCCCCAGCATTTT.

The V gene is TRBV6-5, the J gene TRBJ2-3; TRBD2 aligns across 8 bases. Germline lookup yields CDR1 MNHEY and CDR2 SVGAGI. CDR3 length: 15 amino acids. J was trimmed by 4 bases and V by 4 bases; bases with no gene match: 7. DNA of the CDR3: TGTGCCAGCAGTTCCCGGACTAGCCCCGCAGATACGCAGTATTTT. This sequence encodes CASSSRTSPADTQYF.